A single sample is the source of the 8 T cell receptor beta chains below, sequenced in a study of blood T cell repertoires in COVID-19. The assay was immunoSEQ multiplex PCR, and TCRdb's table has in-frame clones only and misses some. Among fewer than 60,000 clones listed, more than 75% were seen once. Sequencing was done on a sample of peripheral blood. The receptor source for this set is a man aged 50-59 years with acute or convalescent COVID-19.

V is TRBV19 and J is TRBJ1-1; TRBD1 might be the D (6 bases). The CDR3 has 14 amino acids. Germline V gene sequence: CDR1 LNHDA, CDR2 SQIVND (reference sequence). V shed 1 base and J shed 1 base, with 7 bases lying between them. The CDR3 loop is CASSIGGQNTEAFF. Here the CDR3 DNA reads TGTGCCAGTAGTATAGGGGGACAGAACACTGAAGCTTTCTTT.

This clone is a singleton in its sample. This chain joins TRBV9 and TRBJ2-7, with a tentative D call TRBD1 (6 bases). V shed 3 bases and J shed 2 bases, with 12 bases lying between them. This CDR3 contains 14 residues. In germline, CDR1 is SGDLS, CDR2 YYNGEE. The CDR3 nucleotides are TGTGCCAGCAGCGCCACCGGGACAACCTACGAGCAGTACTTC. Translation gives CASSATGTTYEQYF.

The chain carries TRBV6-2 or TRBV6-3 and TRBJ2-7, with D tentatively TRBD2 (6 bases). Trimming removed 4 bases from V and 4 bases from J, with 17 bases in between. There are 15 residues in the CDR3. Per germline, CDR1 MNHEY and CDR2 SVGEGT. The CDR3 loop reads CASSSGGAGLYEQYF. The CDR3 DNA is TGTGCCAGCAGTTCTGGCGGGGCTGGACTATACGAGCAGTACTTC.

J is TRBJ1-1 and V is TRBV5-6, with 7 bases matching TRBD1. Germline assignment: CDR1 SGHDT and CDR2 YYEEEE. The V and J ends lost 3 bases and 3 bases, in that order; junction bases with no gene match: 5. The CDR3 has 14 residues. Here the CDR3 reads CASSSGQWDTEAFF. The CDR3 DNA sequence: TGTGCCAGCAGCTCGGGACAGTGGGACACTGAAGCTTTCTTT.

The chain employs TRBV27 and TRBJ1-2; 7 nucleotides align to TRBD1. The CDR3 spans 16 residues. Per the germline V gene, CDR1 is MNHEY and CDR2 is SMNVEV (reference sequence). V shed 0 bases, J shed 6 bases, and the junction held 10 bases outside the gene matches. The CDR3 DNA is TGTGCCAGCAGTTTATCAGGGGGCGCCTCCGGGGATGGCTACACCTTC. It specifies CASSLSGGASGDGYTF.

J is TRBJ2-3 and V is TRBV24-1; 7 bases line up with TRBD1. V shed 4 bases and J 3 bases; nucleotides not matched to a gene: 9. The CDR3 length is 16 residues. Germline CDR1 reads KGHDR; CDR2 reads SFDVKD. CDR3 protein: CATSDPRQGGTDTQYF. The CDR3 DNA reads TGTGCCACCAGTGACCCCAGACAGGGTGGTACAGATACGCAGTATTTT.

The rearrangement links TRBV7-2 to TRBJ2-1; 9 bases match TRBD1. J lost 4 bases, V lost 2 bases, and 3 bases had no gene match. Germline assignment: CDR1 SGHTA and CDR2 FQGNSA. This CDR3 region has 15 residues. The CDR3: CASSLYGTGYNEQFF. DNA for the CDR3: TGTGCCAGCAGCTTATACGGGACAGGGTACAATGAGCAGTTCTTC.

This clone was seen just once. This sequence joins TRBV19 and TRBJ1-2, with 8 bases lining up with TRBD1. Trimming cost V 7 bases and J 4 bases; bases outside gene matches: 11. The CDR3 is made up of 15 amino acids. The germline V gene encodes CDR1 LNHDA and CDR2 SQIVND (reference sequence). CDR3 sequence (DNA): TGTGCCAGTACGGCGGGACAGGCTCTCTTCTATGGCTACACCTTC. Translated, it gives CASTAGQALFYGYTF.